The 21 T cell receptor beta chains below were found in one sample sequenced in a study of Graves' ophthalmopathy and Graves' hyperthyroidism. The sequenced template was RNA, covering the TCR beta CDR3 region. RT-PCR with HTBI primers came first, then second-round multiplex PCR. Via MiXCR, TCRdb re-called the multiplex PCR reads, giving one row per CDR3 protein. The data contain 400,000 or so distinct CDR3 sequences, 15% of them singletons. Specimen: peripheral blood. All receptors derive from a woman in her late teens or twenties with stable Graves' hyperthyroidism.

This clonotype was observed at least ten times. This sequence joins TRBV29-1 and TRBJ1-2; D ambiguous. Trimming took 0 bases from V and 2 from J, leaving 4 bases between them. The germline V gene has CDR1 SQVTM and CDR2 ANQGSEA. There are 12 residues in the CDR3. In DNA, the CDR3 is TGCAGCGTTGAAGAGCTGAACTATGGCTACACCTTC. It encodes CSVEELNYGYTF.

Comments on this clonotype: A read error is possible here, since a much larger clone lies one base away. CDR3 sequence: CATSDWDSGTEDTDTQYF. The CDR3 DNA is TGTGCCACCAGTGATTGGGACTCCGGGACGGAGGACACAGATACGCAGTATTTT. The chain carries TRBV24-1 and TRBJ2-3, with a possible D match to TRBD2 (6 bases). CDR3 size: 18 residues. Germline lookup yields CDR1 KGHDR and CDR2 SFDVKD. Between the trimmed V and J ends, which lost 2 bases and 2 bases, there was a span of 19 bases.

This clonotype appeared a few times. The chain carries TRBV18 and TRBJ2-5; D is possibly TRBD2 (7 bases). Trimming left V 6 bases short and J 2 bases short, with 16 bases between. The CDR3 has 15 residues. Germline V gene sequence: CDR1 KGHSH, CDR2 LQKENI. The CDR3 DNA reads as TGTGCCAGCTCGGCCCCCGGGGGGCCACAAGAGACCCAGTACTTC. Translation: CASSAPGGPQETQYF.

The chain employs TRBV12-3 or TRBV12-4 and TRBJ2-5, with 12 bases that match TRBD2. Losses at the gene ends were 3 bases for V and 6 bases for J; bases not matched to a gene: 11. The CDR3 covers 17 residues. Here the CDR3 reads CASSFGLATSGRQTQYF. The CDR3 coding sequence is TGTGCCAGCAGTTTTGGCCTCGCGACTAGCGGGAGACAGACCCAGTACTTC.

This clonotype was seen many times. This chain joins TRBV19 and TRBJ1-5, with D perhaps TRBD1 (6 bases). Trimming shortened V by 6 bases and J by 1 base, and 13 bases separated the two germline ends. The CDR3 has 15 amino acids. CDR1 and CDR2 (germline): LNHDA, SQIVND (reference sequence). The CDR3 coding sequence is TGTGCCAGTAGCACCGGGGGCCGGAGCAATCAGCCCCAGCATTTT. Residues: CASSTGGRSNQPQHF.

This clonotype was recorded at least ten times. CDR3 coding DNA: TGTGCCAGCAGCGCATACGCGGACGGTGACTCCTACGAGCAGTACTTC. Protein sequence: CASSAYADGDSYEQYF. The V and J genes are TRBV7-2 and TRBJ2-7; D remains unclear. The CDR3 sequence is 16 residues long. CDR1 and CDR2 from the germline V gene are SGHTA and FQGNSA. The ends were cut back, 5 bases at V and 0 bases at J, with 17 bases in the middle.

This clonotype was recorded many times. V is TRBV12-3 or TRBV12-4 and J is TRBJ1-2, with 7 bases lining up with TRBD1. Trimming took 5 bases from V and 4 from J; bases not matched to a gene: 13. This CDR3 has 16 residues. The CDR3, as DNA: TGTGCCAGCAGTCCCCTGGGGGACAGTCAATTCTATGGCTACACCTTC. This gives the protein CASSPLGDSQFYGYTF.

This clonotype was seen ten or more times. The CDR3 here is CASSIGSAGFNYGYTF. The CDR3, as DNA: TGTGCCAGTAGTATAGGGTCGGCAGGTTTTAACTATGGCTACACCTTC. The chain links TRBV19 to TRBJ1-2, with D unclear. V shed 1 base and J shed 1 base, with 13 bases lying between them. The CDR3 runs to 16 residues. The V gene's germline CDR1 is LNHDA and CDR2 SQIVND (reference sequence). Drawing the rest from reference TRBV19 and TRBJ1-2, the complete variable domain is DGGITQSPKYLFRKEGQNVTLSCEQNLNHDAMYWYRQDPGQGLRLIYYSQIVNDFQKGDIAEGYSVSREKKESFPLTVTSAQKNPTAFYLCASSIGSAGFNYGYTFGSGTRLTVV.

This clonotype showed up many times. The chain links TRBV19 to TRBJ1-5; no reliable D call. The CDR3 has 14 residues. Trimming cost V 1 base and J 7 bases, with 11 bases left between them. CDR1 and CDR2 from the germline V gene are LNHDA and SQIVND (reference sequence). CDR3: CASSIAAGRQPQHF. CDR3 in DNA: TGTGCCAGTAGTATAGCGGCGGGGAGGCAGCCCCAGCATTTT.

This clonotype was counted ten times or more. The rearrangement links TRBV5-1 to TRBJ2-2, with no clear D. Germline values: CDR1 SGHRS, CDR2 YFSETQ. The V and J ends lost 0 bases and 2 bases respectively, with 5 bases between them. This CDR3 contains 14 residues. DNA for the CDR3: TGCGCCAGCAGCTTGGAACTAAACACCGGGGAGCTGTTTTTT. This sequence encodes CASSLELNTGELFF.

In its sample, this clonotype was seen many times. In DNA form, the CDR3 reads TGTGCCAGCAGCCAGCCGGGGCCTGGGGGAGAGACCCAGTACTTC. It translates to CASSQPGPGGETQYF. The rearrangement uses TRBV12-3 or TRBV12-4 and TRBJ2-5; either TRBD1 or TRBD2 may supply D (5 bases each). CDR3 size: 15 residues. V lost 6 bases, J lost 4 bases, and 18 bases lay in between.

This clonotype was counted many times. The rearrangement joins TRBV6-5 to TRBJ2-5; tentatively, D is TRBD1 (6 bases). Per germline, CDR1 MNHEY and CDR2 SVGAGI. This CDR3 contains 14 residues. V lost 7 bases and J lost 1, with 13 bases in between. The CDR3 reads CASIQRGIQETQYF. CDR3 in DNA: TGTGCCAGCATTCAAAGGGGGATCCAAGAGACCCAGTACTTC.

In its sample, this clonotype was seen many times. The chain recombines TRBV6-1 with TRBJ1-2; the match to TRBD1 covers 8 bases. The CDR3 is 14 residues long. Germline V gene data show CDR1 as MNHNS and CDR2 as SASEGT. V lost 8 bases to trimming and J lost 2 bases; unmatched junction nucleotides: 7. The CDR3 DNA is TGTGCCAGCGTCGGGACAGGACGAAACTATGGCTACACCTTC. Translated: CASVGTGRNYGYTF.

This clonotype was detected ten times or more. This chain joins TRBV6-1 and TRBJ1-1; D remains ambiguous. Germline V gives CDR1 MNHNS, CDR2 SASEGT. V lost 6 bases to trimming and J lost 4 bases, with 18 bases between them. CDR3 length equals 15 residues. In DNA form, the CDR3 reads TGTGCCAGCAGGCGACAACTTATTCACGGCACTGAAGCTTTCTTT. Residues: CASRRQLIHGTEAFF.

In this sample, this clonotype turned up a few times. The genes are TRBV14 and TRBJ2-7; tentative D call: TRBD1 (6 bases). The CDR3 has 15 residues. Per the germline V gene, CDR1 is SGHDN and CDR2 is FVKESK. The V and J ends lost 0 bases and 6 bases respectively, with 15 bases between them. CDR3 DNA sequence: TGTGCCAGCAGCCAAGATTGGCCTACAGGGCTCGAGCAGTACTTC. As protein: CASSQDWPTGLEQYF.

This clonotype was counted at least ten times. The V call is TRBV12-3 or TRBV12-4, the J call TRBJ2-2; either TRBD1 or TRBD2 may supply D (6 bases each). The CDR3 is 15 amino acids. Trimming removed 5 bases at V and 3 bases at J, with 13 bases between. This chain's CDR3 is CASSLLRGDTGELFF. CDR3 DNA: TGTGCCAGCAGTCTCCTGAGGGGGGACACCGGGGAGCTGTTTTTT.

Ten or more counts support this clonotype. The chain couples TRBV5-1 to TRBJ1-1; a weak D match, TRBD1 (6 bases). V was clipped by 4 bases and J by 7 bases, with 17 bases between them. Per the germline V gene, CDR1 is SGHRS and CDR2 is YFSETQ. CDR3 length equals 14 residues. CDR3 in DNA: TGCGCCAGCAGCCTGGGAGGGCAGGGACATGAAGCTTTCTTT. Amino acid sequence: CASSLGGQGHEAFF.

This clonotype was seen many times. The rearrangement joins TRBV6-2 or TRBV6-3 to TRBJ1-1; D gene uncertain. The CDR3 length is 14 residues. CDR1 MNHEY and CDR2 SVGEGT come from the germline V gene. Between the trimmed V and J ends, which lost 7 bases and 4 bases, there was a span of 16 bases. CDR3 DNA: TGTGCCAGCACCACCCCCGGCGGCCTCACTGAAGCTTTCTTT. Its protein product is CASTTPGGLTEAFF.

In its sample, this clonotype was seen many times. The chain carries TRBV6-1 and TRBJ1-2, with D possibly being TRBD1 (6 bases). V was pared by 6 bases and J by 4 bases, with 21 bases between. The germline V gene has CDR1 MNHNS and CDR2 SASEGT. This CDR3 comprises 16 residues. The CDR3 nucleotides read TGTGCCAGCAGCCTTACCTCGGTGGACAGCCCCTATGGCTACACCTTC. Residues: CASSLTSVDSPYGYTF.

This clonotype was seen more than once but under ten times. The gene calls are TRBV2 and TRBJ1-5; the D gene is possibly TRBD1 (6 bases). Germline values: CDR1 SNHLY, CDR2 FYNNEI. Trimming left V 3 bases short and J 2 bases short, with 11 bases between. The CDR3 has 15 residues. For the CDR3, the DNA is TGTGCCAGCAGTGACAGGGGCGGGGGCAATCAGCCCCAGCATTTT. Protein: CASSDRGGGNQPQHF.

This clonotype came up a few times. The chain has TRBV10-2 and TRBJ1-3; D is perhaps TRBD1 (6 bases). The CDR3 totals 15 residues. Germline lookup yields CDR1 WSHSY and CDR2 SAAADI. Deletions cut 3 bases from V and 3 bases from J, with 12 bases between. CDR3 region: CASSEWGLSGNTIYF. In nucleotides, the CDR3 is TGCGCCAGCAGTGAATGGGGGCTCAGTGGAAACACCATATATTTT.